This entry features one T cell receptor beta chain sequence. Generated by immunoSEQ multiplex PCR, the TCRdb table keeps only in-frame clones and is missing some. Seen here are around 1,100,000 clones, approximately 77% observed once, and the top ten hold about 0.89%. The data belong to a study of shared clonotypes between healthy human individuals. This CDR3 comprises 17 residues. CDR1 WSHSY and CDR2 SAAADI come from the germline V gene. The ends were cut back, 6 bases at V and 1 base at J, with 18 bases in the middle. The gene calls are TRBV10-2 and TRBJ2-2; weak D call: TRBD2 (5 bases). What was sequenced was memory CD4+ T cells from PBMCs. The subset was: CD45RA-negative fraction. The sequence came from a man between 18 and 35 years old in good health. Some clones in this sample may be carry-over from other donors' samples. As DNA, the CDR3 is TGCGCCAGCAGCTCCGGGCCCCAAAGCGGGAACACCGGGGAGCTGTTTTTT. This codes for CASSSGPQSGNTGELFF.